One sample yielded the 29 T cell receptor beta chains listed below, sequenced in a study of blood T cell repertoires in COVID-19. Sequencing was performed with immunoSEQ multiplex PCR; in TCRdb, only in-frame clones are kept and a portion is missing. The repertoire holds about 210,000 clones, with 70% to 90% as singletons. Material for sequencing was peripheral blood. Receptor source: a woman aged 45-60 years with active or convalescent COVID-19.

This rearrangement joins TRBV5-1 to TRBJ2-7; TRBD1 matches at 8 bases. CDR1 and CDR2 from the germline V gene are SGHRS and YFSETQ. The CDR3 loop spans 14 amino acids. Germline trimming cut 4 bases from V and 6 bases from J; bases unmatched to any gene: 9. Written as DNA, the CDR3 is TGCGCCAGCAGCATATCTCCAGGGGGCACCGAGCAGTACGTC. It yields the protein CASSISPGGTEQYV.

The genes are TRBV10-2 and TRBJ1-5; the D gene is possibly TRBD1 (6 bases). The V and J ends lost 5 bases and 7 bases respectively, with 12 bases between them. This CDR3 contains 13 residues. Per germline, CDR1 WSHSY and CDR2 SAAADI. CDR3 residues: CASSPGERQPQHF. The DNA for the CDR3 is TGCGCCAGCAGTCCAGGGGAGCGGCAGCCCCAGCATTTT.

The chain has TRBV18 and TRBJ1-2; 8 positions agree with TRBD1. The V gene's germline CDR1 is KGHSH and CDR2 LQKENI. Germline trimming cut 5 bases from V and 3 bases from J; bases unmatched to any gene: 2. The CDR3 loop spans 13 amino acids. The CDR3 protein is CASSSQGDYGYTF. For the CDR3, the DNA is TGTGCCAGCTCATCACAGGGGGACTATGGCTACACCTTC.

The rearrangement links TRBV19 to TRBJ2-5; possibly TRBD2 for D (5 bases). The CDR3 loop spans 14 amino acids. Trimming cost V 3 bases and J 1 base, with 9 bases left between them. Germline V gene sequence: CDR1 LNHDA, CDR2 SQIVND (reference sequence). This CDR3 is CASSMGRAQETQYF. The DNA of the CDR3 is TGTGCCAGTAGTATGGGGAGAGCCCAAGAGACCCAGTACTTC. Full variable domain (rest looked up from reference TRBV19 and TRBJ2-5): DGGITQSPKYLFRKEGQNVTLSCEQNLNHDAMYWYRQDPGQGLRLIYYSQIVNDFQKGDIAEGYSVSREKKESFPLTVTSAQKNPTAFYLCASSMGRAQETQYFGPGTRLLVL.

Written as DNA, the CDR3 is TGCGCCAGCAGCCCCCGGGAAGGGACAGATACGCAGTATTTT. Translating it yields CASSPREGTDTQYF. This rearrangement joins TRBV5-1 to TRBJ2-3, with D possibly TRBD2 on 5 matching bases. CDR3 length equals 14 residues. Trimming left V 4 bases short and J 3 bases short, with 12 bases between. The germline V gene encodes CDR1 SGHRS and CDR2 YFSETQ.

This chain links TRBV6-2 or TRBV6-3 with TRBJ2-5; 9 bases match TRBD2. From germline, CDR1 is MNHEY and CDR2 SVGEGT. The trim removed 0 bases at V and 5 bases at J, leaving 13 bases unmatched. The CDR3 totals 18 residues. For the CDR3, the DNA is TGTGCCAGCAGTTACTCGATCGGGGTAGCGGGAGATTGGGAGACCCAGTACTTC. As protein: CASSYSIGVAGDWETQYF.

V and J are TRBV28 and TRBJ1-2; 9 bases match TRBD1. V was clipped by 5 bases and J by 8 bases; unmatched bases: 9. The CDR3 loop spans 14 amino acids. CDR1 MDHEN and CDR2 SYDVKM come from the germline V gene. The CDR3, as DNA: TGTGCCAGCAGTGCCTGGGACAGGGCGTTAGGCTACACCTTC. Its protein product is CASSAWDRALGYTF.

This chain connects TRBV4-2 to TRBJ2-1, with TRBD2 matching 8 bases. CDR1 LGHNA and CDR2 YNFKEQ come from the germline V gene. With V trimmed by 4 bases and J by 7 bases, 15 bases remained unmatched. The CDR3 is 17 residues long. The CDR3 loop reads CASSPIPPGGRWNEQFF. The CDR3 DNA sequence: TGTGCCAGCAGCCCAATTCCCCCTGGCGGGAGGTGGAATGAGCAGTTCTTC.

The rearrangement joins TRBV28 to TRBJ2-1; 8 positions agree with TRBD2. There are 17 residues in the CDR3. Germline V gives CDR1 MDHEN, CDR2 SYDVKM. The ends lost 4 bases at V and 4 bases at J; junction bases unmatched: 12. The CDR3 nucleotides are TGTGCCAGCAGTTCACAGCCGGAAGCGGGAGCTTACAATGAGCAGTTCTTC. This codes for CASSSQPEAGAYNEQFF.

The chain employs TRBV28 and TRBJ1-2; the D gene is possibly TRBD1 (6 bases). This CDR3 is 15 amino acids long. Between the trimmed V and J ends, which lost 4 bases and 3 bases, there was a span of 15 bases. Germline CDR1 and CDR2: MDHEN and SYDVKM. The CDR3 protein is CASSYTGYGDYGYTF. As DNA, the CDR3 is TGTGCCAGCAGTTATACAGGGTACGGGGACTATGGCTACACCTTC.

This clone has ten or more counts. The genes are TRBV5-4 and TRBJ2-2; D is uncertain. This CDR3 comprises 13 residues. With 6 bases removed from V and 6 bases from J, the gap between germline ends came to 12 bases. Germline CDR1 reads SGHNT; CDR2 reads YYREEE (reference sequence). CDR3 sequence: CASNYGFSGELFF. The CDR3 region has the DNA TGTGCCAGCAACTATGGGTTCTCCGGGGAGCTGTTTTTT.

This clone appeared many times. The CDR3 coding sequence is TGTGCCAGTAGTAATCTCTATACGGGGGAGCAGTACGTC. Amino acid sequence: CASSNLYTGEQYV. This chain uses TRBV19 with TRBJ2-7; D might be TRBD2 (5 bases). The V end was cut by 4 bases, the J end by 7 bases, with 14 bases between. In germline, CDR1 is LNHDA, CDR2 SQIVND (reference sequence). The CDR3 has 13 residues.

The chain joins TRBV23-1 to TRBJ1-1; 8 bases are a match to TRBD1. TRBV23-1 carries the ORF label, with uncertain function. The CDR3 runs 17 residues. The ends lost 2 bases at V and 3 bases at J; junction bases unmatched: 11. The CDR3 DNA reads TGCGCCAGCAGTCAAACCCCAAAGGACAGGGTGGACACTGAAGCTTTCTTT. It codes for CASSQTPKDRVDTEAFF.

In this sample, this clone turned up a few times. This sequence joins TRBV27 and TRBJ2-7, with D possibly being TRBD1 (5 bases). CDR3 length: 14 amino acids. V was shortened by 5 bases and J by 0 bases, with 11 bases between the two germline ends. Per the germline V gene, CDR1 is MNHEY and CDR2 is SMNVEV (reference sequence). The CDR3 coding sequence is TGTGCCAGCAGTGCAAGACAGAGCTCCTACGAGCAGTACTTC. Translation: CASSARQSSYEQYF.

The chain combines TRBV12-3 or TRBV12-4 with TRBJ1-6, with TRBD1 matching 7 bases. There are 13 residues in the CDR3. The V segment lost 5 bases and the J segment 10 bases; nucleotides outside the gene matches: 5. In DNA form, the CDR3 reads TGTGCCAGCAGTGGGGGACAGATCTCACCCCTCCACTTT. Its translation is CASSGGQISPLHF.

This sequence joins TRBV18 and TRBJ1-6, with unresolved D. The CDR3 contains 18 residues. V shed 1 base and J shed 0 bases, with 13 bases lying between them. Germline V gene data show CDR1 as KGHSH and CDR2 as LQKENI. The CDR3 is CASSPREVQSSYNSPLHF. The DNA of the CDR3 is TGTGCCAGCTCACCACGGGAGGTCCAAAGCTCCTATAATTCACCCCTCCACTTT.

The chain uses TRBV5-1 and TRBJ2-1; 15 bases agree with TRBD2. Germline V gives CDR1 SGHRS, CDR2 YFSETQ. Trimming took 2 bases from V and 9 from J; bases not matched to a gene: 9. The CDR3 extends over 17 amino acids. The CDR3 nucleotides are TGCGCCAGCAGCTTACTAGGACTAGCGGGGGGGCCCGGTGAGCAGTTCTTC. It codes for CASSLLGLAGGPGEQFF.

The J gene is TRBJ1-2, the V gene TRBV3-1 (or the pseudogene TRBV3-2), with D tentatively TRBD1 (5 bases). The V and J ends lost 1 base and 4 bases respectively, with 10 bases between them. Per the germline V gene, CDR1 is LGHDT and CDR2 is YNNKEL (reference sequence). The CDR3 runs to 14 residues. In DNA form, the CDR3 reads TGTGCCAGCAGCCAAGGAGCAGGGCCCTATGGCTACACCTTC. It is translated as CASSQGAGPYGYTF.

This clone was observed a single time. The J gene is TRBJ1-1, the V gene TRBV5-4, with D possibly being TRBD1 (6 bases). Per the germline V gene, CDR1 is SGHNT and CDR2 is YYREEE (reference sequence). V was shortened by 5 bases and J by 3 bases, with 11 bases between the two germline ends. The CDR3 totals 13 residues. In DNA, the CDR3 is TGTGCCAGCAGTCAGGACAGATACACTGAAGCTTTCTTT. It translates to CASSQDRYTEAFF.

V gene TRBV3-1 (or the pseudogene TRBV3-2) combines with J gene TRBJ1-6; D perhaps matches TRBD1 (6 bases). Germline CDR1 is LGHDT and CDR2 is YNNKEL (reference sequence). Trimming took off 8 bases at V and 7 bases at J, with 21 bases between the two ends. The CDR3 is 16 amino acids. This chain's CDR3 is CASSLGLWGPNSPLHF. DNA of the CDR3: TGTGCCAGCTCTTTGGGGCTTTGGGGGCCCAATTCACCCCTCCACTTT.

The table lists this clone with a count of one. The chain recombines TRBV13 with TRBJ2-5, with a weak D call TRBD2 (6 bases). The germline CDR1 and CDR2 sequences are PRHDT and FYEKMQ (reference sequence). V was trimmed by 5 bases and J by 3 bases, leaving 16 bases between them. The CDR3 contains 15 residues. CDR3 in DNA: TGTGCCAGCAGCCCATTGGGGTGGAGGGAAGAGACCCAGTACTTC. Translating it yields CASSPLGWREETQYF.

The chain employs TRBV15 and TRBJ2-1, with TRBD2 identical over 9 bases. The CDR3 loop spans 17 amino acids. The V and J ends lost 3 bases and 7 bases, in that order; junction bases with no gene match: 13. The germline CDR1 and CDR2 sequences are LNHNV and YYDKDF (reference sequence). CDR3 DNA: TGTGCCACCAGCAGGGCGAAGTTGACTAGCGGACCAAATGAGCAGTTCTTC. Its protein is CATSRAKLTSGPNEQFF.

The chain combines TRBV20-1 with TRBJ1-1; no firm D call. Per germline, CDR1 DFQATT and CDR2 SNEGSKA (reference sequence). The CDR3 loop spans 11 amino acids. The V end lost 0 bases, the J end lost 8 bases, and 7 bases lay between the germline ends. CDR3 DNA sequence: TGCAGTGCTAGAGAGAGCGGGGAAGCTTTCTTT. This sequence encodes CSARESGEAFF.

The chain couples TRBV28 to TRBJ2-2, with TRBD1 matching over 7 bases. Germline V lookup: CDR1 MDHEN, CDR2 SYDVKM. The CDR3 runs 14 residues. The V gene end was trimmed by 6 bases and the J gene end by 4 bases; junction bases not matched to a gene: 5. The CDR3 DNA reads TGTGCCAGCAGAACGGACAGGACCACCGGGGAGCTGTTTTTT. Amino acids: CASRTDRTTGELFF.

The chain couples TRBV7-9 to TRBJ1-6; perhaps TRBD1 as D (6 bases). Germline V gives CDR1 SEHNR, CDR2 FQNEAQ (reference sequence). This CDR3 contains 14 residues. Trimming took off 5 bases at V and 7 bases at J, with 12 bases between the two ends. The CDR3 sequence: CASSHTGSNSPLHF. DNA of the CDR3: TGTGCCAGCAGCCACACAGGGTCGAATTCACCCCTCCACTTT.

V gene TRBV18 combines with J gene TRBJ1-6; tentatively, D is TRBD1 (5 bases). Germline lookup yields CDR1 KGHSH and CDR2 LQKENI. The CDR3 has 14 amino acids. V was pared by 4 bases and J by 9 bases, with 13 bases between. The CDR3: CASSQERQTSPLHF. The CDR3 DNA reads TGTGCCAGCTCACAAGAGAGACAGACTTCACCCCTCCACTTT. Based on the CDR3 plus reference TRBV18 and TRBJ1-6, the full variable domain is NAGVMQNPRHLVRRRGQEARLRCSPMKGHSHVYWYRQLPEEGLKFMVYLQKENIIDESGMPKERFSAEFPKEGPSILRIQQVVRGDSAAYFCASSQERQTSPLHFGNGTRLTVT.

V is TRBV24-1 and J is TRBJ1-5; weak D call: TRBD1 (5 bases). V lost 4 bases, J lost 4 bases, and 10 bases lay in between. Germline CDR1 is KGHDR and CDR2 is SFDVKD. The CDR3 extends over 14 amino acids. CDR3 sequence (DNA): TGTGCCACCAGTGAGGCAGGGCCTAATCAGCCCCAGCATTTT. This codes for CATSEAGPNQPQHF.

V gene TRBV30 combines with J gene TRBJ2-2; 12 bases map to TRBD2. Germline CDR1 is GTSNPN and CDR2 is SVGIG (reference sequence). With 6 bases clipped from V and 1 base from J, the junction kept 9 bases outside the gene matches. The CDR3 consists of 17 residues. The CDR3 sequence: CACPPGLAGKNTGELFF. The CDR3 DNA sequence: TGTGCCTGTCCTCCCGGACTAGCGGGAAAGAACACCGGGGAGCTGTTTTTT.

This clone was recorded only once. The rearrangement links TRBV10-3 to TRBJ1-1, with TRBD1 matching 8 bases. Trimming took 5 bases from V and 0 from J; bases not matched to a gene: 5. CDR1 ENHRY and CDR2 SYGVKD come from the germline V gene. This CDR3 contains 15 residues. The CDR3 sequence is CAISQQTGVNTEAFF. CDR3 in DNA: TGTGCCATCAGTCAACAGACAGGGGTGAACACTGAAGCTTTCTTT.